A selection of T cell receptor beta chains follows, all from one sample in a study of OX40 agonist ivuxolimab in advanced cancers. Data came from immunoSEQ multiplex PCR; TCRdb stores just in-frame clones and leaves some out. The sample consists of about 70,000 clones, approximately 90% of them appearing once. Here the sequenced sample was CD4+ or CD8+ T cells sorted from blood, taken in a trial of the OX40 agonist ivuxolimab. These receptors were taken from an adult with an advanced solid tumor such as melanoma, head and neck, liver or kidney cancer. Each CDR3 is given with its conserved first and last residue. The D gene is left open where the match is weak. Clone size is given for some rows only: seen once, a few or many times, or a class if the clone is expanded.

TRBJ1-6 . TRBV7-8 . CASERGGTPLHF TGTGCCAGCGAGAGGGGAGGGACACCCCTCCACTTT
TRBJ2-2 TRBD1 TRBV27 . CASRQGGDVGELFF TGTGCCAGCAGACAAGGGGGCGATGTCGGGGAGCTGTTTTTT
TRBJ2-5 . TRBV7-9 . CASSPLVNVGQETQYF TGTGCCAGCAGTCCTCTGGTGAATGTGGGGCAAGAGACCCAGTACTTC
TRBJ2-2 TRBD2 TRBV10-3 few CAISEQGGRGSTGELFF TGTGCCATCAGTGAGCAAGGCGGGAGAGGAAGTACCGGGGAGCTGTTTTTT
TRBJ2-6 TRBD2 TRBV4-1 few CASSQEGGGPSWANVLTF TGCGCCAGCAGCCAAGAAGGCGGGGGGCCCTCCTGGGCCAACGTCCTGACTTTC
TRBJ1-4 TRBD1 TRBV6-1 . CASSEGDRDSEKLFF TGTGCCAGCAGTGAAGGGGACAGGGATTCTGAAAAACTGTTTTTT
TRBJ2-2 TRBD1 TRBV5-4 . CASSLGDRGLFELFF TGTGCCAGCAGCTTGGGGGACAGGGGGCTTTTCGAGCTGTTTTTT
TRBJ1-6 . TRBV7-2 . CASSPRSSLYNSPLHF TGTGCCAGCAGCCCCCGTAGCAGTCTCTATAATTCACCCCTCCACTTT
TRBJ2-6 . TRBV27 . CASSLSGQFHYGANVLTF TGTGCCAGCAGTTTATCGGGACAATTTCATTATGGGGCCAACGTCCTGACTTTC
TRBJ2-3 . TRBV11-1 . CASSFRHRTDTQYF TGTGCCAGCAGTTTTCGACATCGCACAGATACGCAGTATTTT
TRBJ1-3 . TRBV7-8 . CASSLAEADSGNTIYF TGTGCCAGCAGCTTAGCGGAGGCAGACTCTGGAAACACCATATATTTT
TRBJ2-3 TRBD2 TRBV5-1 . CASSLTSGGAIDTQYF TGCGCCAGCAGCCTTACTAGCGGGGGGGCAATAGATACGCAGTATTTT
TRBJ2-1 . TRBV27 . CASSSYRAEEQFF TGTGCCAGCAGTTCATACCGGGCGGAGGAGCAGTTCTTC
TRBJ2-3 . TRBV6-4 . CASSDVWGSTDTQYF TGTGCCAGCAGTGACGTCTGGGGAAGCACAGATACGCAGTATTTT
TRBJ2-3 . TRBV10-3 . CAISEGMADTQYF TGTGCCATCAGCGAAGGGATGGCAGATACGCAGTATTTT
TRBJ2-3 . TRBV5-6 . CASSLNSQGTDTQYF TGTGCCAGCAGCTTGAACAGCCAAGGCACAGATACGCAGTATTTT
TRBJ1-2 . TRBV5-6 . CASSLGQNYGYTF TGTGCCAGCAGCTTGGGGCAGAACTATGGCTACACCTTC
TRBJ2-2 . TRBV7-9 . CAPKAPKNLNTGELFF TGTGCCCCCAAAGCTCCGAAAAATTTGAACACCGGGGAGCTGTTTTTT
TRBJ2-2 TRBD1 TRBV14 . CASSQLMTGVDTGELFF TGTGCCAGCAGCCAACTAATGACAGGGGTAGACACCGGGGAGCTGTTTTTT
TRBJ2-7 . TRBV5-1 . CASSVGTYYEQYF TGCGCCAGCAGCGTGGGGACCTACTACGAGCAGTACTTC
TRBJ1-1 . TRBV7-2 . CASSFRLDAEAFF TGTGCCAGCAGCTTCCGTTTAGACGCTGAAGCTTTCTTT
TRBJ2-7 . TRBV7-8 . CASSGSGLTGLAYEQYF TGTGCCAGCAGCGGTTCGGGTCTGACCGGCTTGGCCTACGAGCAGTACTTC
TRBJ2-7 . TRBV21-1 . CASSKVGQGAFDEQYF .
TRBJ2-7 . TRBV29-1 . CSVEDQGRVEQYF TGCAGCGTTGAAGATCAGGGCCGGGTCGAGCAGTACTTC
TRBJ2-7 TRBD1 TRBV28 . CASSRDRVPYEQYF TGTGCCAGCAGTAGGGACAGGGTCCCCTACGAGCAGTACTTC
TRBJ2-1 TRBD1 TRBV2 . CASSQDRAVNEQFF TGTGCCAGCAGTCAGGACAGGGCGGTCAATGAGCAGTTCTTC
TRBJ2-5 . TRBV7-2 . CASSLGGQETQYF TGTGCCAGCAGCTTAGGGGGGCAAGAGACCCAGTACTTC
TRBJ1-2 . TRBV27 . CASSLSIAGRDYGYTF TGTGCCAGCAGTTTATCGATCGCAGGGCGCGACTATGGCTACACCTTC
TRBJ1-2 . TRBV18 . CASSRGDGYTF TGTGCCAGCTCACGGGGGGATGGCTACACCTTC
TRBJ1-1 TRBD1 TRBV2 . CASRGDREVEAFF TGTGCCAGCAGGGGGGACAGGGAGGTTGAAGCTTTCTTT
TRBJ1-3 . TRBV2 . CASSELRSRAIGGNTIYF TGTGCCAGCAGTGAATTGAGAAGCAGGGCGATAGGTGGAAACACCATATATTTT
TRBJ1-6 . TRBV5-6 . CASSLDRGNSPLHF TGTGCCAGCAGCTTGGATCGGGGAAATTCACCCCTCCACTTT
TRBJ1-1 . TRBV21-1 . CASSQLNTEAFF TGTGCCAGCAGCCAATTGAACACTGAAGCTTTCTTT
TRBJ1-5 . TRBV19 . CASTPIGREGQPQHF TGTGCCAGTACCCCCATAGGGAGGGAGGGCCAGCCCCAGCATTTT
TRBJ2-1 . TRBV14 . CASSQEAGSSYNEQFF TGTGCCAGCAGCCAAGAGGCAGGTTCTTCCTACAATGAGCAGTTCTTC
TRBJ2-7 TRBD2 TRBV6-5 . CASSYSETSGYEQYF TGTGCCAGCAGTTACTCCGAGACTAGCGGATACGAGCAGTACTTC
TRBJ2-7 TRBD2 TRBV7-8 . CASSLQRTRTHEQYF TGTGCCAGCAGCTTACAGAGGACTAGAACCCACGAGCAGTACTTC
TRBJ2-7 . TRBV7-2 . CASSLRVSTGPAHEQYF TGTGCCAGCAGCTTAAGGGTGTCCACGGGGCCGGCCCACGAGCAGTACTTC
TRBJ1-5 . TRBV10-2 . CASSGSANQPQHF TGCGCCAGCTCAGGCAGCGCCAATCAGCCCCAGCATTTT
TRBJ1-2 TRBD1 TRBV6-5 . CASRRQGAGYGYTF TGTGCCAGCAGACGGCAGGGGGCTGGCTATGGCTACACCTTC
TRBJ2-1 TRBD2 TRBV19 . CASSILAGGREQFF TGTGCCAGTAGTATACTAGCGGGGGGTCGTGAGCAGTTCTTC
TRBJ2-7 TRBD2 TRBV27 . CASSLVSGSSYEQYF TGTGCCAGCAGCCTCGTTAGCGGGTCCTCCTACGAGCAGTACTTC